The 29 T cell receptor beta chains presented below share a single source sample, sequenced in a study of blood T cell repertoires in COVID-19. The method was immunoSEQ multiplex PCR; TCRdb's version includes in-frame clones alone and lacks a portion of them. The sample carries approximately 130,000 clones, roughly 82% recorded once. Sequences were obtained from peripheral blood. These receptors came from a human donor in a cohort sampled during active COVID-19.

This sequence joins TRBV4-2 and TRBJ1-1; TRBD1 matches 9 bases. There are 16 residues in the CDR3. From germline, CDR1 is LGHNA and CDR2 YNFKEQ. V gave up 1 base and J gave up 3 bases; unmatched junction bases: 6. For the CDR3, the DNA is TGTGCCAGCAGCCAAGGGACCGGGACAGGGTACACTGAAGCTTTCTTT. Translating gives CASSQGTGTGYTEAFF.

The chain uses TRBV5-4 and TRBJ2-1; D is unclear. This CDR3 comprises 13 residues. Germline V lookup: CDR1 SGHNT, CDR2 YYREEE (reference sequence). Trimming left V 3 bases short and J 4 bases short, with 8 bases between. CDR3 coding DNA: TGTGCCAGCAGCTATACGGTATACAATGAGCAGTTCTTC. It codes for CASSYTVYNEQFF.

The V gene is TRBV5-5, the J gene TRBJ2-5, with TRBD2 identical over 7 bases. This CDR3 has 13 residues. Trimming removed 4 bases from V and 2 bases from J; junction bases left unmatched: 2. CDR1 and CDR2 (germline): SGHKS, YYEKEE (reference sequence). CDR3 nucleotides: TGTGCCAGCAGCGGGGGGGTACAAGAGACCCAGTACTTC. Amino acids: CASSGGVQETQYF.

The chain links TRBV3-1 (or the pseudogene TRBV3-2) to TRBJ2-1; D is ambiguous. This CDR3 is 12 amino acids long. CDR1 and CDR2 (germline): LGHDT, YNNKEL (reference sequence). Trimming removed 3 bases from V and 7 bases from J, with 7 bases in between. CDR3 residues: CASSHFANEQFF. The CDR3 DNA reads TGTGCCAGCAGCCATTTCGCGAATGAGCAGTTCTTC.

The chain has TRBV11-2 and TRBJ2-5; maybe TRBD1 (6 bases). V shed 1 base and J shed 0 bases, with 9 bases lying between them. Germline V CDR1 and CDR2: SGHAT, FQNNGV. This CDR3 comprises 15 residues. CDR3 in DNA: TGTGCCAGCAGCTTAGGGGGGACAAACCAAGAGACCCAGTACTTC. It specifies CASSLGGTNQETQYF.

This clone was picked up one time. The chain uses TRBV19 and TRBJ1-5; 7 bases agree with TRBD1. Germline-derived CDR1 and CDR2 are LNHDA and SQIVND (reference sequence). Trimming removed 3 bases from V and 2 bases from J; junction bases left unmatched: 16. The length of the CDR3 is 19 residues. CDR3 region: CASSMGTVGGEVRNQPQHF. DNA for the CDR3: TGTGCCAGTAGTATGGGGACAGTCGGGGGCGAGGTTCGCAATCAGCCCCAGCATTTT.

The gene calls are TRBV9 and TRBJ1-2; tentatively, D is TRBD1 (5 bases). CDR3 length: 14 residues. Germline CDR1 SGDLS, CDR2 YYNGEE. Trimming cost V 0 bases and J 1 base, with 7 bases left between them. The CDR3 loop is CASSVDDSNYGYTF. Written as DNA, the CDR3 is TGTGCCAGCAGCGTAGACGACAGTAACTATGGCTACACCTTC.

V usage is TRBV19 and J usage is TRBJ1-1; maybe TRBD1 (6 bases). V was trimmed by 4 bases and J by 11 bases, leaving 17 bases between them. The length of the CDR3 is 13 residues. Germline-derived CDR1 and CDR2 are LNHDA and SQIVND (reference sequence). CDR3 coding DNA: TGTGCCAGTAGTACGGCGTTACAGGGTCGGGCTTTCTTT. This translates into CASSTALQGRAFF.

The V and J genes are TRBV5-1 and TRBJ2-5; perhaps TRBD1 as D (6 bases). Per germline, CDR1 SGHRS and CDR2 YFSETQ. V shed 5 bases and J shed 2 bases, with 19 bases lying between them. The CDR3 has 16 amino acids. The CDR3 is CASRRDTGPGQETQYF. The CDR3 DNA reads TGCGCCAGCAGACGGGACACAGGGCCGGGGCAAGAGACCCAGTACTTC.

CDR3 sequence (DNA): TGTGCCAGCAGCTGGGGACTAGCGGGGGCGAACACCGGGGAGCTGTTTTTT. This sequence encodes CASSWGLAGANTGELFF. V gene TRBV5-4 combines with J gene TRBJ2-2, with TRBD2 matching 14 bases. The CDR3 is 17 amino acids. The V and J ends lost 3 bases and 0 bases, in that order; junction bases with no gene match: 1. Germline V gene sequence: CDR1 SGHNT, CDR2 YYREEE (reference sequence).

The sample holds a few counts of this clone. Here the CDR3 DNA reads TGTGCCAGCAGCGAAGGACTAGGACTAGCCAAAAACATTCAGTACTTC. It is translated as CASSEGLGLAKNIQYF. The V call is TRBV9, the J call TRBJ2-4; 7 positions agree with TRBD2. The CDR3 covers 16 residues. Germline values: CDR1 SGDLS, CDR2 YYNGEE. Trimming at V came to 3 bases and at J to 0 bases, leaving 6 bases not matched to a gene.

This chain joins TRBV3-1 (or the pseudogene TRBV3-2) and TRBJ2-5, with 12 bases matching TRBD2. The CDR3 is 15 amino acids. Trimming took 6 bases from V and 4 from J; bases not matched to a gene: 6. The germline V gene has CDR1 LGHDT and CDR2 YNNKEL (reference sequence). This CDR3 reads CASRASGGAGETQYF. CDR3 sequence (DNA): TGTGCCAGCAGGGCTAGCGGGGGGGCCGGAGAGACCCAGTACTTC.

V and J are TRBV2 and TRBJ2-5; a possible D gene is TRBD2 (5 bases). Trimming pared 6 bases from V and 5 bases from J, leaving 19 bases between. Germline V gene data show CDR1 as SNHLY and CDR2 as FYNNEI. The CDR3 loop spans 15 amino acids. In nucleotides, the CDR3 is TGTGCCAGCAGGGGCGGGTTTGATCGCTTTGAGACCCAGTACTTC. Its protein product is CASRGGFDRFETQYF.

This sequence joins TRBV20-1 and TRBJ1-2, with D uncertain. CDR1 DFQATT and CDR2 SNEGSKA come from the germline V gene (reference sequence). This CDR3 contains 10 residues. Deletions cut 3 bases from V and 6 bases from J, with 5 bases between. The chain's CDR3 is CSARRDGYTF. CDR3 sequence (DNA): TGCAGTGCTAGGAGAGATGGCTACACCTTC.

The V and J genes are TRBV10-1 and TRBJ2-7, with D possibly TRBD1 on 6 matching bases. This CDR3 is 13 amino acids long. Trimming pared 7 bases from V and 1 base from J, leaving 11 bases between. Germline CDR1 WNHNN, CDR2 SYGVQD (reference sequence). CDR3 residues: CASNEQGSYEQYF. The CDR3 bases are TGCGCCAGCAATGAACAGGGTTCCTACGAGCAGTACTTC.

The chain uses TRBV28 and TRBJ1-4; TRBD1 is a possible D gene (6 bases). This CDR3 comprises 15 residues. Germline V gene sequence: CDR1 MDHEN, CDR2 SYDVKM. Trimming left V 5 bases short and J 6 bases short, with 16 bases between. The CDR3 sequence is CASSGAGARDEKLFF. CDR3 nucleotides: TGTGCCAGCAGTGGCGCGGGGGCGCGGGATGAAAAACTGTTTTTT.

The rearrangement joins TRBV4-1 to TRBJ2-5; TRBD2 agrees at 8 bases. Germline-derived CDR1 and CDR2 are MGHRA and YSYEKL. The CDR3 sequence is 17 residues long. With 3 bases clipped from V and 2 bases from J, the junction kept 11 bases outside the gene matches. CDR3 sequence: CASSQQPGGGLQETQYF. In DNA form, the CDR3 reads TGCGCCAGCAGCCAGCAACCCGGGGGGGGACTTCAAGAGACCCAGTACTTC.

This clone was observed once. V usage is TRBV2 and J usage is TRBJ2-3; D remains unclear. The ends were cut back, 6 bases at V and 5 bases at J, with 9 bases in the middle. The CDR3 covers 12 residues. The germline V gene has CDR1 SNHLY and CDR2 FYNNEI. The CDR3 region is CASRLDGDTQYF. Here the CDR3 DNA reads TGTGCCAGCAGACTCGATGGAGATACGCAGTATTTT.

V gene TRBV9 combines with J gene TRBJ1-6; 10 bases map to TRBD1. Trimming cost V 3 bases and J 10 bases; bases outside gene matches: 4. The CDR3 covers 14 residues. Germline assignment: CDR1 SGDLS and CDR2 YYNGEE. CDR3 DNA: TGTGCCAGCAGCGGGGGACAGGGGCGATCACCCCTCCACTTT. Amino acid sequence: CASSGGQGRSPLHF.

The V and J genes are TRBV3-1 (or the pseudogene TRBV3-2) and TRBJ2-7, with D possibly matching TRBD1 (5 bases). The ends were cut back, 5 bases at V and 3 bases at J, with 14 bases in the middle. The CDR3 extends over 14 amino acids. Germline-derived CDR1 and CDR2 are LGHDT and YNNKEL (reference sequence). The CDR3 coding sequence is TGTGCCAGCAGCTCCCGGGCAGGGCGCTACGAGCAGTACTTC. Protein: CASSSRAGRYEQYF.

Comment on this clone: One end of the junction does not line up with germline, which may come from a read error. The CDR3 DNA reads TGTGCTAGCAGCTTAGACGGCAGGGGCCAAGAGACCCAGTACTTC. Amino acids: CASSLDGRGQETQYF. J is TRBJ2-5 and V is TRBV7-7; D may be TRBD1 (6 bases). The CDR3 sequence is 15 residues long. The V gene's germline CDR1 is SSHAT and CDR2 FNYEAQ (reference sequence).

The chain combines TRBV7-9 with TRBJ2-1; D remains unclear. V shed 8 bases and J shed 1 base, with 9 bases lying between them. The V gene's germline CDR1 is SEHNR and CDR2 FQNEAQ (reference sequence). The CDR3 is made up of 13 amino acids. The CDR3 sequence: CASRGASYNEQFF. CDR3 DNA: TGTGCCAGCCGAGGAGCTTCCTACAATGAGCAGTTCTTC.

V usage is TRBV5-1 and J usage is TRBJ2-7; possibly TRBD2 for D (6 bases). CDR1 and CDR2 from the germline V gene are SGHRS and YFSETQ. The CDR3 spans 15 residues. V lost 4 bases and J 2 bases, leaving 16 bases between the germline ends. CDR3 sequence (DNA): TGCGCCAGCAGCCCCCGGGGTAGCGGCACCTACGAGCAGTACTTC. It yields the protein CASSPRGSGTYEQYF.

This clone was seen more than once but under ten times. V gene TRBV4-1 combines with J gene TRBJ1-2; D remains unclear. Trimming removed 2 bases from V and 0 bases from J, with 16 bases in between. The CDR3 has 17 residues. CDR1 and CDR2 from the germline V gene are MGHRA and YSYEKL. CDR3 in amino acids: CASSQLTNPYSNYGYTF. CDR3 sequence (DNA): TGCGCCAGCAGCCAATTGACTAACCCTTATTCTAACTATGGCTACACCTTC.

The chain recombines TRBV7-8 with TRBJ2-1; 11 nucleotides match TRBD2. The CDR3 runs 15 residues. Unmatched junction bases numbered 3, after V lost 4 bases and J lost 4 bases. Germline CDR1 SGHVS, CDR2 FQNEAQ. CDR3 nucleotide sequence: TGTGCCAGCAGCTGGACTAGCGGGTCATACAATGAGCAGTTCTTC. It is translated as CASSWTSGSYNEQFF.

This clone was observed a single time. An end of the junction differs from the germline gene, which may be a read error. The DNA for the CDR3 is TGTGCCAGCAGCTTAGATGGGACAGGGGTTGAATCTTTCTTT. This sequence encodes CASSLDGTGVESFF. The V call is TRBV7-8, the J call TRBJ1-1; 10 nucleotides line up with TRBD1. The CDR3 covers 14 residues. Germline V gene data show CDR1 as SGHVS and CDR2 as FQNEAQ.

The chain is built from TRBV2 and TRBJ1-1, with 8 nucleotides matching TRBD1. The V gene end was trimmed by 0 bases and the J gene end by 4 bases; junction bases not matched to a gene: 7. The CDR3 length is 16 residues. Germline V gene lookup returns CDR1 SNHLY and CDR2 FYNNEI. Here the CDR3 reads CASSEAGDRRITEAFF. The CDR3, as DNA: TGTGCCAGCAGTGAAGCGGGGGACAGGAGGATCACTGAAGCTTTCTTT.

The V and J genes are TRBV9 and TRBJ2-3; D remains ambiguous. Deletions cut 0 bases from V and 0 bases from J, with 11 bases between. The CDR3 covers 16 residues. CDR1 and CDR2 (germline): SGDLS, YYNGEE. DNA of the CDR3: TGTGCCAGCAGCGTAGAGCCCGTATTTAGCACAGATACGCAGTATTTT. Translated, it gives CASSVEPVFSTDTQYF. The full variable domain, rest sourced from reference TRBV9 and TRBJ2-3, is DSGVTQTPKHLITATGQRVTLRCSPRSGDLSVYWYQQSLDQGLQFLIQYYNGEERAKGNILERFSAQQFPDLHSELNLSSLELGDSALYFCASSVEPVFSTDTQYFGPGTRLTVL.

V is TRBV5-1 and J is TRBJ2-5, with D unresolved. Germline CDR1 and CDR2: SGHRS and YFSETQ. The ends were cut back, 4 bases at V and 0 bases at J, with 13 bases in the middle. The CDR3 runs 15 residues. This CDR3 is CASSPGPPYQETQYF. DNA for the CDR3: TGCGCCAGCAGCCCTGGGCCTCCGTACCAAGAGACCCAGTACTTC.